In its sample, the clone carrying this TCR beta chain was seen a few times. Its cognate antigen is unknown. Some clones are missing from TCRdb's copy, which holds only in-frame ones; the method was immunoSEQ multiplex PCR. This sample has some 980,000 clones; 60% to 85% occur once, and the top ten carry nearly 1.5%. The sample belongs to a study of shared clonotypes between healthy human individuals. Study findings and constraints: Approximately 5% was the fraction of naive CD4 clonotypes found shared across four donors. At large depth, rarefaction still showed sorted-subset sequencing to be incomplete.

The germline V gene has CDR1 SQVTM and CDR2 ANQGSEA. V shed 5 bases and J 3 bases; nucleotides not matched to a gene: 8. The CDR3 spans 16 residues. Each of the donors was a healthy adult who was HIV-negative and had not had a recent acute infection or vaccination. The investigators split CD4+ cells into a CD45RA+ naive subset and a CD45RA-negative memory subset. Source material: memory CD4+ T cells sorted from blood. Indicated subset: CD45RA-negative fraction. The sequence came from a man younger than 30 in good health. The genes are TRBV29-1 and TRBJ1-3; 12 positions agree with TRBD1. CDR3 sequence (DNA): TGCAGCGTTCGACTGGGACAGGGGGCGGATGGAAACACCATATATTTT. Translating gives CSVRLGQGADGNTIYF. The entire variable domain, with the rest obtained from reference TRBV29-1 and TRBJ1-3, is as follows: SAVISQKPSRDICQRGTSLTIQCQVDSQVTMMFWYRQQPGQSLTLIATANQGSEATYESGFVIDKFPISRPNLTFSTLTVSNMSPEDSSIYLCSVRLGQGADGNTIYFGEGSWLTVV.